The rows below give T cell receptor beta chains drawn from one sample of a study of cytotoxic CD8 clonotypes in ibrutinib-treated CLL. TCRdb's table, derived via immunoSEQ multiplex PCR, lists solely in-frame clones and lacks some. The sample yields around 70,000 clones, around nine tenths seen once. This specimen consisted of PBMCs, obtained after 12 months of ibrutinib treatment. These receptors originate from a human donor with chronic lymphocytic leukemia. Each CDR3 is given without its conserved first and last residue.

V gene	J gene	CDR3 length	CDR3 protein
TRBV5-1	TRBJ2-3	16	ASSSETSGITSTDTQY
TRBV5-1	TRBJ2-7	11	ASSLRQRVEQY
TRBV5-1	TRBJ1-2	13	ASSLSLQGARGYT
TRBV30	TRBJ1-1	9	AWMGSTEAF
TRBV5-8	TRBJ2-6	15	ASSLGQRLSGANVLT
TRBV5-1	TRBJ2-7	14	ASSLDLAASPYEQY
TRBV19	TRBJ1-4	12	AIPRRATNEKLF
TRBV5-8	TRBJ1-1	12	VSSLSGGAPEAF
TRBV10-2	TRBJ2-2	12	ASSRDYNTGELF
TRBV18	TRBJ2-7	12	ASSPEAGTYEQY
TRBV5-1	TRBJ1-2	14	ASSSARTGGSEGYT
TRBV7-9	TRBJ2-5	15	ASSSPGLAGGQETQY
TRBV19	TRBJ1-2	9	ASSIARGYT
TRBV27	TRBJ2-3	14	ASTDRTSLYPDTQY
TRBV19	TRBJ2-1	13	ASSPDSSPYNEQF
TRBV10-2	TRBJ2-1	15	ASSEFSEAVSDNEQF
TRBV11-2	TRBJ1-3	12	ASSSPQSRNTIY
TRBV5-6	TRBJ2-1	13	ASSLAGLPNNEQF
TRBV4-1	TRBJ2-1	14	ASSHPTGMSYNEQF
TRBV30	TRBJ2-7	10	AWSMSGYEQY
TRBV9	TRBJ2-7	12	ASSVGAGTYEQY
TRBV6-5	TRBJ1-1	13	ASSYSRQVRTEAF